One sample yielded the 19 T cell receptor beta chains listed below, sequenced in a study of blood T cell repertoires in COVID-19. The protocol was immunoSEQ multiplex PCR, while the TCRdb copy is restricted to in-frame clones and leaves out a portion. The table includes some 500,000 clones, roughly nine tenths detected once. The sequencing input was peripheral blood. Receptor source: a woman aged 50 to 60 with COVID-19, enrolled during active disease.

CDR3 bases: TGTGCCTGGAGTGTACAAGGCAGGAGGTACTATGGCTACACCTTC. The encoded protein is CAWSVQGRRYYGYTF. The rearrangement joins TRBV30 to TRBJ1-2; D gene unclear. V was cut by 0 bases and J by 3 bases, with 14 bases left in between. Germline V gene sequence: CDR1 GTSNPN, CDR2 SVGIG (reference sequence). The CDR3 is 15 residues long.

This sequence joins TRBV7-2 and TRBJ1-4; D unresolved. This CDR3 comprises 16 residues. Deletions cut 0 bases from V and 4 bases from J, with 12 bases between. Germline CDR1 SGHTA, CDR2 FQGNSA. The CDR3 nucleotides are TGTGCCAGCAGCTTAGCCCAGGCCGGAGGTAATGAAAAACTGTTTTTT. Protein: CASSLAQAGGNEKLFF.

The chain has TRBV6-5 and TRBJ1-4, with TRBD1 identical over 7 bases. V shed 2 bases, J shed 0 bases, and the junction held 3 bases outside the gene matches. CDR3 length: 16 amino acids. Germline CDR1 and CDR2: MNHEY and SVGAGI. CDR3 protein: CASSYRGTATNEKLFF. As DNA, the CDR3 is TGTGCCAGCAGTTACCGAGGGACAGCAACTAATGAAAAACTGTTTTTT.

The rearrangement uses TRBV19 and TRBJ2-5; D gene ambiguous. The germline gives CDR1 LNHDA, CDR2 SQIVND (reference sequence). Trimming took off 5 bases at V and 2 bases at J, with 21 bases between the two ends. This CDR3 is 17 amino acids long. CDR3 sequence: CASSWSWPGSGQETQYF. CDR3 sequence (DNA): TGTGCCAGTAGTTGGTCGTGGCCCGGGTCTGGGCAAGAGACCCAGTACTTC.

J is TRBJ1-2 and V is TRBV18, with 10 bases identical to TRBD1. V shed 3 bases, J shed 14 bases, and the junction held 0 bases outside the gene matches. Germline loops: CDR1 KGHSH, CDR2 LQKENI. The CDR3 contains 10 residues. The CDR3: CASSPDRGTF. The CDR3 nucleotides are TGTGCCAGCTCACCGGACAGGGGGACCTTC.

The V and J genes are TRBV15 and TRBJ2-3; 10 bases agree with TRBD2. The germline gives CDR1 LNHNV, CDR2 YYDKDF (reference sequence). V lost 0 bases and J lost 4; bases outside the gene matches: 7. The CDR3 consists of 17 residues. This CDR3 reads CATSRERPSGGSDTQYF. The CDR3 DNA sequence: TGTGCCACCAGCAGAGAGAGGCCTAGCGGGGGATCAGATACGCAGTATTTT. Full variable domain (rest looked up from reference TRBV15 and TRBJ2-3): DAMVIQNPRYQVTQFGKPVTLSCSQTLNHNVMYWYQQKSSQAPKLLFHYYDKDFNNEADTPDNFQSRRPNTSFCFLDIRSPGLGDTAMYLCATSRERPSGGSDTQYFGPGTRLTVL.

The chain is built from TRBV9 and TRBJ2-5, with D uncertain. Trimming pared 4 bases from V and 1 base from J, leaving 14 bases between. The CDR3 has 15 amino acids. Germline V gene sequence: CDR1 SGDLS, CDR2 YYNGEE. The CDR3 here is CASSLTLGSQETQYF. CDR3 coding DNA: TGTGCCAGCAGCCTCACTTTGGGCAGCCAAGAGACCCAGTACTTC.

J is TRBJ2-7 and V is TRBV6-5; 7 bases map to TRBD1. Per germline, CDR1 MNHEY and CDR2 SVGAGI. The junction had 13 bases not matched to a gene; V was cut back by 10 bases and J by 4 bases. This CDR3 has 14 residues. The CDR3 nucleotides read TGTGCCACCCGGGGAGACAGGGAAAGTTACGAGCAGTACTTC. Protein: CATRGDRESYEQYF.

The V and J genes are TRBV5-1 and TRBJ2-5, with a weak D call TRBD1 (5 bases). CDR3 size: 14 residues. V was cut by 4 bases and J by 1 base, with 11 bases left in between. Germline V CDR1 and CDR2: SGHRS, YFSETQ. CDR3 amino acids: CASSERTSQETQYF. The CDR3 region has the DNA TGCGCCAGCAGCGAAAGGACATCCCAAGAGACCCAGTACTTC.

This chain uses TRBV3-1 (or the pseudogene TRBV3-2) with TRBJ1-1; perhaps TRBD1 as D (5 bases). Looked up from germline, CDR1 is LGHDT and CDR2 is YNNKEL (reference sequence). Trimming left V 0 bases short and J 11 bases short, with 19 bases between. The length of the CDR3 is 15 residues. The DNA for the CDR3 is TGTGCCAGCAGCCAAGAGTCGTTGGGGCCACCCCGCGCTTTCTTT. Its protein is CASSQESLGPPRAFF.

CDR3 bases: TGTGCCAGTGTCCTCCGGACAGGGGGGAGCAATCAGCCCCAGCATTTT. Protein sequence: CASVLRTGGSNQPQHF. The chain links TRBV19 to TRBJ1-5; 10 nucleotides line up with TRBD1. CDR1 LNHDA and CDR2 SQIVND come from the germline V gene (reference sequence). This CDR3 spans 16 amino acids. V was clipped by 8 bases and J by 1 base; unmatched bases: 8.

The chain uses TRBV20-1 and TRBJ2-1, with 8 nucleotides matching TRBD1. The length of the CDR3 is 15 residues. Germline-derived CDR1 and CDR2 are DFQATT and SNEGSKA (reference sequence). Unmatched junction bases numbered 10, after V lost 3 bases and J lost 6 bases. The CDR3 region has the DNA TGCAGTGCTAGTGCCGGACAGGGAACGGGCAATGAGCAGTTCTTC. This translates into CSASAGQGTGNEQFF.

The J gene is TRBJ1-2, the V gene TRBV19, with 7 bases aligning to TRBD1. Trimming at V came to 3 bases and at J to 2 bases, leaving 15 bases not matched to a gene. Germline V lookup: CDR1 LNHDA, CDR2 SQIVND (reference sequence). The CDR3 is 18 residues long. The DNA for the CDR3 is TGTGCCAGTAGTATGGCCCCTATTAACAGGGGAAGGAACTATGGCTACACCTTC. Translating gives CASSMAPINRGRNYGYTF.

This clone is a singleton in its sample. This chain connects TRBV7-9 to TRBJ1-1; D not certain. The CDR3 is made up of 12 amino acids. Germline loops: CDR1 SEHNR, CDR2 FQNEAQ (reference sequence). V lost 2 bases and J lost 4, with 5 bases in between. This CDR3 is CASSLLATEAFF. Written as DNA, the CDR3 is TGTGCCAGCAGCTTATTAGCCACTGAAGCTTTCTTT.

This chain joins TRBV2 and TRBJ2-5; D unresolved. Germline V lookup: CDR1 SNHLY, CDR2 FYNNEI. Trimming took off 2 bases at V and 4 bases at J, with 8 bases between the two ends. The CDR3 has 13 residues. The DNA for the CDR3 is TGTGCCAGCAGTGAACACGAGGCAGAGACCCAGTACTTC. It yields the protein CASSEHEAETQYF. The variable domain in full, completed from reference TRBV2 and TRBJ2-5, reads EPEVTQTPSHQVTQMGQEVILRCVPISNHLYFYWYRQILGQKVEFLVSFYNNEISEKSEIFDDQFSVERPDGSNFTLKIRSTKLEDSAMYFCASSEHEAETQYFGPGTRLLVL.

V and J are TRBV6-6 and TRBJ1-1; 9 nucleotides agree with TRBD1. J gave up 3 bases and V 4 bases, and 9 bases lay outside the gene matches. This CDR3 comprises 16 residues. CDR1 and CDR2 from the germline V gene are MNHNY and SVGAGI (reference sequence). The CDR3 DNA sequence: TGTGCCAGCAGTTCCGGGACAGGGATACGGTACACTGAAGCTTTCTTT. Translated, it gives CASSSGTGIRYTEAFF.

The chain has TRBV24-1 and TRBJ2-2; D might be TRBD1 (6 bases). Trimming pared 4 bases from V and 3 bases from J, leaving 8 bases between. CDR1 is KGHDR, CDR2 SFDVKD, per germline. This CDR3 spans 14 amino acids. The CDR3 protein is CATSDHRDTGELFF. DNA for the CDR3: TGTGCCACCAGTGACCACAGGGACACCGGGGAGCTGTTTTTT.

The chain couples TRBV5-4 to TRBJ2-1; a weak D match, TRBD2 (6 bases). The CDR3 is made up of 15 amino acids. Germline CDR1 reads SGHNT; CDR2 reads YYREEE (reference sequence). Between the trimmed V and J ends, which lost 4 bases and 9 bases, there was a span of 20 bases. CDR3 amino acids: CASSVGGSGVAEQFF. The DNA of the CDR3 is TGTGCCAGCAGCGTGGGCGGTTCGGGGGTAGCTGAGCAGTTCTTC.

CDR3 protein: CASSLLGLQINEQFF. In DNA, the CDR3 is TGTGCCAGCAGTTTGTTGGGACTCCAAATCAATGAGCAGTTCTTC. J is TRBJ2-1 and V is TRBV6-2 or TRBV6-3, with TRBD2 as a possible D gene (6 bases). The CDR3 contains 15 residues. The germline V and J ends were trimmed by 4 bases and 6 bases, with 16 bases remaining between them. Germline lookup yields CDR1 MNHEY and CDR2 SVGEGT.